This TCR beta chain was sequenced for a study of T cell responses to AZD1222 COVID-19 vaccine. Clones were read by immunoSEQ multiplex PCR, and TCRdb kept only the in-frame ones, dropping some. The sample has just over 150,000 clones; 75% to 95% are singletons. Germline CDR1 is KGHDR and CDR2 is SFDVKD. Germline trimming cut 4 bases from V and 2 bases from J; bases unmatched to any gene: 6. CDR3 length: 17 amino acids. Regarding the study as a whole: CD4 TCRs linked to vaccination spanned spike, dominating at 160-218 and 743-854.

With respect to this clone: Antigen unknown.

The source of this sequence is an adult in good health. Sample: peripheral blood, taken on day 0 of AZD1222 vaccination. This chain links TRBV24-1 with TRBJ2-2, with 10 bases matching TRBD2. CDR3 residues: CATSEPGLAANTGELFF. The CDR3 coding sequence is TGTGCCACCAGTGAACCCGGACTAGCGGCCAACACCGGGGAGCTGTTTTTT.